This TCR beta chain emerged from a study of cytomegalovirus exposure and HLA in healthy donors. TCRdb's table, derived via immunoSEQ multiplex PCR, lists solely in-frame clones and lacks some. The table includes roughly 150,000 clones, about 94% detected once. About this clone itself: Its antigen is not identified.

The V gene's germline CDR1 is LNHNV and CDR2 YYDKDF (reference sequence). Deletions cut 5 bases from V and 5 bases from J, with 13 bases between. CDR3 length: 14 residues. Study-level results: In vitro experiments confirmed that three CMV-associated chains were specific for CMV antigens. For most TCR sequences rarity was the rule, although some public TCRs occurred in many donors. Subsequent analysis of the approximately 130 validation repertoires found a tendency for first-cohort TCR clusters to co-occur.

V usage is TRBV15 and J usage is TRBJ1-5; possible D gene TRBD1, 5 bases. The source material was PBMCs. This TCR was recovered from a man younger than 30 in good health and CMV-seropositive. The CDR3, as DNA: TGTGCCACCAGCCGGGGGAGCCTCTATCAGCCCCAGCATTTT. This gives the protein CATSRGSLYQPQHF.